This T cell receptor beta chain was retrieved from a study of blood T cell repertoires in COVID-19. Study in general: The samples span acute and convalescent COVID-19 from the United States, Italy and Spain. T cells, B-cell-depleted T cells, or PBMCs provided the cDNA or gDNA that served as material.

Which cohort a participant joined came from the clinical history participants gave. Among Cohort 3 donors, those recovered had two negative PCRs, clearance, or symptom resolution. Sequencing was performed with immunoSEQ multiplex PCR; in TCRdb, only in-frame clones are kept and a portion is missing. The sample consists of approximately 270,000 clones, 80% to 90% of them appearing once. This CDR3 has 16 amino acids. CDR1 is MDHEN and CDR2 is SYDVKM in the germline V gene. J was trimmed by 1 base and V by 6 bases; bases with no gene match: 10. The sequence was collected from a woman aged 25 to 39 who had recovered from COVID-19. The specimen sequenced was PBMCs or T cells enriched from blood (not recorded which). The chain is built from TRBV28 and TRBJ1-1, with 8 bases aligning to TRBD1. The CDR3 loop is CASSLNQGAGNTEAFF. The DNA for the CDR3 is TGTGCCAGCAGCTTAAATCAGGGGGCGGGGAACACTGAAGCTTTCTTT.